Each of the 6 T cell receptor beta chains below was sequenced from the same sample in a study of cytomegalovirus exposure and HLA in healthy donors. The PCR had 60 Vbeta and 13 Jbeta primers. Sequencing was performed with immunoSEQ multiplex PCR; in TCRdb, only in-frame clones are kept and a portion is missing. The table lists 100,000 to 150,000 clones, roughly 80% of them singletons. Input material: PBMCs. The receptors were sampled from a man aged 18-30 years in good health and CMV-seronegative.

The rearrangement uses TRBV6-6 and TRBJ2-7; possibly TRBD1 for D (6 bases). The CDR3 totals 12 residues. Germline lookup yields CDR1 MNHNY and CDR2 SVGAGI (reference sequence). V lost 6 bases to trimming and J lost 6 bases, with 12 bases between them. This CDR3 is CASSRQGPEQYF. The CDR3 DNA reads TGTGCCAGCAGCCGCCAGGGGCCCGAGCAGTACTTC.

This clone was observed once. The chain employs TRBV5-1 and TRBJ1-4; 7 nucleotides line up with TRBD1. The CDR3 has 15 residues. V gave up 0 bases and J gave up 5 bases; unmatched junction bases: 4. Germline assignment: CDR1 SGHRS and CDR2 YFSETQ. The CDR3 protein is CASSLGDRTNEKLFF. The CDR3 DNA follows: TGCGCCAGCAGCTTGGGGGACAGAACGAATGAAAAACTGTTTTTT.

The CDR3 coding sequence is TGTGCCAGCACTGACACCTACGAGCAGTACTTC. As protein: CASTDTYEQYF. The chain combines TRBV6-1 with TRBJ2-7; D gene ambiguous. V was clipped by 7 bases and J by 2 bases, with 6 bases between them. The CDR3 sequence is 11 residues long. CDR1 is MNHNS and CDR2 is SASEGT in the germline V gene.

This chain connects TRBV5-1 to TRBJ1-2; 7 nucleotides agree with TRBD1. J gave up 7 bases and V 4 bases, and 4 bases lay outside the gene matches. The CDR3 consists of 12 residues. Germline CDR1 is SGHRS and CDR2 is YFSETQ. The CDR3 loop is CASSLSGGGYTF. The CDR3 nucleotides are TGCGCCAGCAGCCTTTCAGGGGGTGGCTACACCTTC.

The chain recombines TRBV5-8 with TRBJ1-4; TRBD1 is a possible D gene (5 bases). The CDR3 is 13 amino acids. The germline V and J ends were trimmed by 0 bases and 8 bases, with 8 bases remaining between them. CDR1 is SGHTS and CDR2 is YDEGEE in the germline V gene. This chain's CDR3 is CASSLDRREKLFF. In DNA form, the CDR3 reads TGTGCCAGCAGCTTGGACAGGCGGGAAAAACTGTTTTTT.

The chain combines TRBV15 with TRBJ1-2; no definite D call. V shed 0 bases and J shed 4 bases, with 18 bases lying between them. The CDR3 has 17 amino acids. Germline loops: CDR1 LNHNV, CDR2 YYDKDF (reference sequence). CDR3 sequence: CATSRDEEANSGYGYTF. CDR3 DNA sequence: TGTGCCACCAGCAGAGATGAGGAGGCGAATTCGGGCTATGGCTACACCTTC.